Listed here are 22 T cell receptor beta chains from one sample, sequenced in a study of shared clonotypes between healthy human individuals. Naive CD8 isolation took CD45RO-negative cells positively selected for CCR7 and excluded terminally differentiated effector memory CD45RA+ cells. Clones were sequenced by immunoSEQ multiplex PCR, and TCRdb holds only the in-frame ones, with some missing. Among about 2,200,000 clones listed, about 92% were seen once. The sequencing input was naive CD8+ T cells from PBMCs. These TCRs come from a man between 18 and 35 years old in good health. Some clones in this sample may be carry-over from other donors' samples.

The V call is TRBV7-8, the J call TRBJ2-3; D call uncertain. V lost 0 bases and J 1 base, leaving 8 bases between the germline ends. The CDR3 totals 15 residues. CDR1 SGHVS and CDR2 FQNEAQ come from the germline V gene. The chain's CDR3 is CASSLALARTDTQYF. The CDR3 region has the DNA TGTGCCAGCAGCTTAGCTCTGGCTCGCACAGATACGCAGTATTTT. The variable domain in full, completed from reference TRBV7-8 and TRBJ2-3, reads GAGVSQSPRYKVAKRGQDVALRCDPISGHVSLFWYQQALGQGPEFLTYFQNEAQLDKSGLPSDRFFAERPEGSVSTLKIQRTQQEDSAVYLCASSLALARTDTQYFGPGTRLTVL.

The chain uses TRBV2 and TRBJ2-5; the D is unclear. The V and J ends lost 7 bases and 2 bases respectively, with 11 bases between them. The germline V gene has CDR1 SNHLY and CDR2 FYNNEI. The CDR3 is 13 amino acids. The CDR3 region has the DNA TGTGCCAGCATTTTGACTGAACAAGAGACCCAGTACTTC. This sequence encodes CASILTEQETQYF.

The chain has TRBV5-1 and TRBJ2-4; 11 nucleotides line up with TRBD2. V was pared by 4 bases and J by 0 bases, with 15 bases of the junction left unmatched. Germline-derived CDR1 and CDR2 are SGHRS and YFSETQ. This CDR3 has 20 amino acids. The CDR3 loop reads CASSVLAGGPVYSAKNIQYF. CDR3 sequence (DNA): TGCGCCAGCAGCGTATTAGCGGGAGGGCCGGTTTATTCAGCCAAAAACATTCAGTACTTC.

The rearrangement joins TRBV28 to TRBJ2-1; tentatively, D is TRBD2 (5 bases). Per germline, CDR1 MDHEN and CDR2 SYDVKM. CDR3 length: 16 amino acids. V was clipped by 8 bases and J by 7 bases, with 24 bases between them. CDR3 DNA: TGTGCCAGCTTCCCGCTTACTAGACCCCGCCGGAATGAGCAGTTCTTC. Protein product: CASFPLTRPRRNEQFF.

The chain joins TRBV11-3 to TRBJ2-1; TRBD1 is a possible D gene (6 bases). The CDR3 runs 17 residues. V shed 1 base and J shed 0 bases, with 13 bases lying between them. Per the germline V gene, CDR1 is SGHNT and CDR2 is YENEEA. The CDR3 region has the DNA TGTGCCAGCAGCTTAGGTTCAGGGGAGAGCTCCTACAATGAGCAGTTCTTC. Amino acid sequence: CASSLGSGESSYNEQFF.

The chain recombines TRBV11-2 with TRBJ1-2; D remains unclear. Trimming took off 0 bases at V and 2 bases at J, with 7 bases between the two ends. The length of the CDR3 is 14 residues. CDR1 and CDR2 from the germline V gene are SGHAT and FQNNGV. The CDR3 DNA reads TGTGCCAGCAGCTTAGAGGCCAGCAACTATGGCTACACCTTC. Encoded protein: CASSLEASNYGYTF.

V usage is TRBV19 and J usage is TRBJ2-5; weak D call: TRBD1 (6 bases). CDR1 LNHDA and CDR2 SQIVND come from the germline V gene (reference sequence). The V end was cut by 1 base, the J end by 5 bases, with 17 bases between. The CDR3 is 16 residues long. CDR3 in amino acids: CASSIGGVRGKETQYF. The CDR3 bases are TGTGCCAGTAGTATAGGAGGCGTGAGGGGGAAGGAGACCCAGTACTTC.

V gene TRBV15 combines with J gene TRBJ1-2; D might be TRBD1 (6 bases). The CDR3 sequence is 13 residues long. The germline gives CDR1 LNHNV, CDR2 YYDKDF (reference sequence). Deletions cut 3 bases from V and 6 bases from J, with 11 bases between. CDR3 residues: CATSSSGADGYTF. The CDR3 DNA sequence: TGTGCCACCAGCAGTTCGGGGGCAGATGGCTACACCTTC.

The CDR3 protein is CASSPTGLAYNEQFF. CDR3 DNA: TGTGCCAGCTCACCCACAGGGCTCGCCTACAATGAGCAGTTCTTC. V is TRBV18 and J is TRBJ2-1; D is perhaps TRBD1 (6 bases). The CDR3 sequence is 15 residues long. Germline-derived CDR1 and CDR2 are KGHSH and LQKENI. V gave up 3 bases and J gave up 2 bases, with 11 bases separating them.

About this clone: Other DNA sequences from this sample encode an identical CDR3 as well. The V and J genes are TRBV29-1 and TRBJ2-7; TRBD1 aligns across 7 bases. This CDR3 is 11 amino acids long. The junction had 2 bases not matched to a gene; V was cut back by 5 bases and J by 4 bases. The germline V gene has CDR1 SQVTM and CDR2 ANQGSEA. The CDR3 sequence: CSVLQGYEQYF. The CDR3 coding sequence is TGCAGCGTTTTACAGGGGTACGAGCAGTACTTC.

The chain joins TRBV15 to TRBJ1-2; possible D gene TRBD1, 6 bases. Deletions cut 5 bases from V and 2 bases from J, with 24 bases between. The CDR3 is 18 amino acids. Looked up from germline, CDR1 is LNHNV and CDR2 is YYDKDF (reference sequence). Here the CDR3 reads CATSADKGGRQENYGYTF. The CDR3 DNA sequence: TGTGCCACCAGCGCCGACAAAGGGGGAAGACAGGAGAACTATGGCTACACCTTC.

V usage is TRBV5-1 and J usage is TRBJ2-3; 7 nucleotides line up with TRBD2. J gave up 5 bases and V 6 bases, and 6 bases lay outside the gene matches. This CDR3 comprises 13 residues. CDR1 and CDR2 from the germline V gene are SGHRS and YFSETQ. CDR3 sequence (DNA): TGCGCCAGCACGGGAGGCGCGGTAGATACGCAGTATTTT. Translated, it gives CASTGGAVDTQYF.

The V call is TRBV7-9, the J call TRBJ1-2; D remains ambiguous. Germline lookup yields CDR1 SEHNR and CDR2 FQNEAQ (reference sequence). The ends were cut back, 1 base at V and 4 bases at J, with 10 bases in the middle. The CDR3 extends over 14 amino acids. The CDR3 nucleotides are TGTGCCAGCAGCTTAGGATTGACCTTCTATGGCTACACCTTC. Amino acid sequence: CASSLGLTFYGYTF.

The V gene is TRBV6-6, the J gene TRBJ1-5, with a tentative D call TRBD1 (5 bases). The V end lost 7 bases, the J end lost 2 bases, and 18 bases lay between the germline ends. Germline lookup yields CDR1 MNHNY and CDR2 SVGAGI (reference sequence). CDR3 length equals 16 residues. The CDR3 spells CASTWTGGFRNQPQHF. The CDR3 DNA reads TGTGCCAGCACGTGGACCGGGGGATTTCGCAATCAGCCCCAGCATTTT.

The genes are TRBV18 and TRBJ1-4, with 7 bases lining up with TRBD1. Trimming removed 10 bases from V and 5 bases from J; junction bases left unmatched: 7. The CDR3 loop spans 13 amino acids. Germline V CDR1 and CDR2: KGHSH, LQKENI. The DNA for the CDR3 is TGTGCCACCACAGGGGACTTGAATGAAAAACTGTTTTTT. Its translation is CATTGDLNEKLFF.

This chain links TRBV4-1 with TRBJ1-5, with unresolved D. There are 14 residues in the CDR3. Trimming took off 8 bases at V and 6 bases at J, with 17 bases between the two ends. Germline lookup yields CDR1 MGHRA and CDR2 YSYEKL. CDR3 region: CASRPAFPGQPQHF. The CDR3 region has the DNA TGCGCCAGCCGCCCGGCCTTCCCGGGTCAGCCCCAGCATTTT.

The chain is built from TRBV9 and TRBJ2-4; possible D gene TRBD2, 6 bases. Trimming took 3 bases from V and 0 from J, leaving 13 bases between them. Germline V gene lookup returns CDR1 SGDLS and CDR2 YYNGEE. The CDR3 runs 16 residues. The CDR3, as DNA: TGTGCCAGCAGCGCGGGACTCAGCCTAGCCAAAAACATTCAGTACTTC. It codes for CASSAGLSLAKNIQYF.

Points on this clone: Within the sample, other DNA sequences also encode this same CDR3. This chain joins TRBV27 and TRBJ2-5; 7 bases agree with TRBD1. V gave up 6 bases and J gave up 1 base; unmatched junction bases: 5. This CDR3 comprises 14 residues. CDR1 and CDR2 (germline): MNHEY, SMNVEV (reference sequence). CDR3: CASSDRDSQETQYF. The CDR3 region has the DNA TGTGCCAGCAGCGATAGGGACAGCCAAGAGACCCAGTACTTC.

The rearrangement joins TRBV5-1 to TRBJ2-7, with 9 bases aligning to TRBD1. The CDR3 contains 18 residues. The V segment lost 3 bases and the J segment 3 bases; nucleotides outside the gene matches: 16. Germline-derived CDR1 and CDR2 are SGHRS and YFSETQ. For the CDR3, the DNA is TGCGCCAGCAGCTCCCTATCATCCTGGGACAGGGAAAGCTACGAGCAGTACTTC. Its protein is CASSSLSSWDRESYEQYF.

This clone occurred a few times. The chain employs TRBV30 and TRBJ1-1, with 7 bases lining up with TRBD1. Per the germline V gene, CDR1 is GTSNPN and CDR2 is SVGIG (reference sequence). J was trimmed by 0 bases and V by 5 bases; bases with no gene match: 6. The CDR3 covers 14 residues. The CDR3 bases are TGTGCCTGGGGCCGGGACAGCATGAACACTGAAGCTTTCTTT. It specifies CAWGRDSMNTEAFF.

This chain joins TRBV4-3 and TRBJ2-1; D is uncertain. Trimming removed 1 base at V and 7 bases at J, with 8 bases between. Germline V CDR1 and CDR2: LGHNA, YSLEER. The CDR3 has 13 amino acids. As DNA, the CDR3 is TGCGCCAGCAGCCAAGGAATGGGGAATGAGCAGTTCTTC. Translation: CASSQGMGNEQFF.

J is TRBJ2-1 and V is TRBV4-1; maybe TRBD2 (5 bases). There are 15 residues in the CDR3. V lost 0 bases and J lost 3, with 9 bases in between. Looked up from germline, CDR1 is MGHRA and CDR2 is YSYEKL. CDR3 sequence: CASSQDEGNYNEQFF. In DNA, the CDR3 is TGCGCCAGCAGCCAAGACGAGGGAAACTACAATGAGCAGTTCTTC.